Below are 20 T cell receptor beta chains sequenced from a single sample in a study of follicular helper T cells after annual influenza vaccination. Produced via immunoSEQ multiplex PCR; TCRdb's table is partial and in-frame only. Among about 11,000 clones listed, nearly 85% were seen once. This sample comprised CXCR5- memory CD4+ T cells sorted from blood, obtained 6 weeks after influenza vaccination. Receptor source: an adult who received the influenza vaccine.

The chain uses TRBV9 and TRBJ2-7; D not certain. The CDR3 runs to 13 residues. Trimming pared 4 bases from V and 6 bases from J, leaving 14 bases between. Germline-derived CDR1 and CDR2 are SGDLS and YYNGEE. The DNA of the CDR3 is TGTGCCAGCAGCATCAGTAGGTTCAGCGAGCAGTACTTC. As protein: CASSISRFSEQYF.

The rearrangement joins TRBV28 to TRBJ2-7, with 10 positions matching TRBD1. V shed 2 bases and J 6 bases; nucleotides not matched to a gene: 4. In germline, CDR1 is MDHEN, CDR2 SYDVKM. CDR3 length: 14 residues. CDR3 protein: CASSLATGGGEQYF. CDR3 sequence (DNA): TGTGCCAGCAGTTTAGCGACAGGGGGCGGCGAGCAGTACTTC.

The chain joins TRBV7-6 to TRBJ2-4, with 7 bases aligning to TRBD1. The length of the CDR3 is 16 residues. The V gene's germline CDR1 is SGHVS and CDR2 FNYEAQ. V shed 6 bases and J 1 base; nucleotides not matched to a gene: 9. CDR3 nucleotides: TGTGCCAGCAGTGACAGGGTTCGGATGGCCAAAAACATTCAGTACTTC. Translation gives CASSDRVRMAKNIQYF. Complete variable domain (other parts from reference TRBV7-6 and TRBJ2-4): GAGVSQSPRYKVTKRGQDVALRCDPISGHVSLYWYRQALGQGPEFLTYFNYEAQQDKSGLPNDRFSAERPEGSISTLTIQRTEQRDSAMYRCASSDRVRMAKNIQYFGAGTRLSVL.

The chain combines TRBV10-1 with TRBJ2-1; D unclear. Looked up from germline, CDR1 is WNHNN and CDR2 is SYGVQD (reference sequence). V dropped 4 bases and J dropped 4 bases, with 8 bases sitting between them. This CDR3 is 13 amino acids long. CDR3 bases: TGCGCCAGCAGTGGGAGTAGGTACAATGAGCAGTTCTTC. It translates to CASSGSRYNEQFF.

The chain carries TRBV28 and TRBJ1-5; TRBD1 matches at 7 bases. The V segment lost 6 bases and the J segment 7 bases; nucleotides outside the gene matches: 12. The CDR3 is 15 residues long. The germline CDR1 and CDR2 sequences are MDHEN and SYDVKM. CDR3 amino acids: CASSPGQGVRQPQHF. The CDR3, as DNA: TGTGCCAGCAGCCCCGGGCAGGGGGTTCGACAGCCCCAGCATTTT.

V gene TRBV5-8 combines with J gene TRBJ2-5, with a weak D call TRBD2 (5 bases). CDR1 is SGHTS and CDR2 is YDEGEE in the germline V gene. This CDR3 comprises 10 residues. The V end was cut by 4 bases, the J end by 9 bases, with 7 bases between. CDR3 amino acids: CASSLGAQYF. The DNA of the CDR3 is TGTGCCAGCAGCCTCGGGGCCCAGTACTTC.

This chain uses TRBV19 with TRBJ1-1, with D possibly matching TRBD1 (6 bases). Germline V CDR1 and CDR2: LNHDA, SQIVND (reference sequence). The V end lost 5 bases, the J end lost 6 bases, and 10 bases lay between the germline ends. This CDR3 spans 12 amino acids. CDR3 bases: TGTGCCAGTAGTGGGGGGGCGGCTGAAGCTTTCTTT. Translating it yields CASSGGAAEAFF.

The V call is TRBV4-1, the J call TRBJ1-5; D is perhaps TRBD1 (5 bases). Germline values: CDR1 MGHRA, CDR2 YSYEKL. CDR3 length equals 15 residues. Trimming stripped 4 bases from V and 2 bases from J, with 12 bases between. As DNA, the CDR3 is TGCGCCAGCAGCCCCCCGGGGCGAGGCAATCAGCCCCAGCATTTT. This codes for CASSPPGRGNQPQHF.

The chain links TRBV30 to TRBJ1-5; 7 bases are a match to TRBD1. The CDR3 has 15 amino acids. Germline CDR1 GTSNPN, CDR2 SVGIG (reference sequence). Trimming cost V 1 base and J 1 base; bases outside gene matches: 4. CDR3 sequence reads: CAWSDTRGSNQPQHF. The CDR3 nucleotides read TGTGCCTGGAGTGATACCAGGGGGAGCAATCAGCCCCAGCATTTT.

Written as DNA, the CDR3 is TGCGCCAGCAGCCCCTACGCCGGGACGGTTTTGTCGAACACTGAAGCTTTCTTT. It codes for CASSPYAGTVLSNTEAFF. V and J are TRBV5-1 and TRBJ1-1; perhaps TRBD1 as D (5 bases). V lost 4 bases to trimming and J lost 1 base, with 23 bases between them. The CDR3 has 18 amino acids. The germline V gene has CDR1 SGHRS and CDR2 YFSETQ.

CDR3 loop: CASSHRDRSTHPEQFF. CDR3 nucleotide sequence: TGCGCCAGCAGCCACCGAGACAGGTCAACCCACCCTGAGCAGTTCTTC. The chain uses TRBV4-1 and TRBJ2-1; tentatively, D is TRBD1 (6 bases). Germline V CDR1 and CDR2: MGHRA, YSYEKL. CDR3 length: 16 amino acids. Trimming took off 3 bases at V and 9 bases at J, with 21 bases between the two ends.

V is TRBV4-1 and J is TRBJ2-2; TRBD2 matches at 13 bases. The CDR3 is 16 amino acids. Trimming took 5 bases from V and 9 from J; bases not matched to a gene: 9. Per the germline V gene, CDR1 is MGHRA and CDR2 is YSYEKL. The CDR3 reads CASSTGTSGVGWELFF. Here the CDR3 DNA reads TGCGCCAGCAGCACCGGGACTAGCGGGGTAGGGTGGGAGCTGTTTTTT.

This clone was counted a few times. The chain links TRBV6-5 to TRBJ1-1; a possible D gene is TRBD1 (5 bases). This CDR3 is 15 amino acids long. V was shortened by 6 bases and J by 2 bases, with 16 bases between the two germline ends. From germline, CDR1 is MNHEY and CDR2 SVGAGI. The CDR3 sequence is CASSYQGRKNTEAFF. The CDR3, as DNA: TGTGCCAGCAGCTACCAGGGACGGAAAAACACTGAAGCTTTCTTT.

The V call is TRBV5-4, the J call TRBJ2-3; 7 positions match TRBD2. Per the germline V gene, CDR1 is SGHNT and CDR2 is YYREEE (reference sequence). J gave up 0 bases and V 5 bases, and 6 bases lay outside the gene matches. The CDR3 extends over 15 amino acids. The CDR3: CASRKSGTSTDTQYF. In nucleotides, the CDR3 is TGTGCCAGCAGGAAAAGCGGGACTAGCACAGATACGCAGTATTTT.

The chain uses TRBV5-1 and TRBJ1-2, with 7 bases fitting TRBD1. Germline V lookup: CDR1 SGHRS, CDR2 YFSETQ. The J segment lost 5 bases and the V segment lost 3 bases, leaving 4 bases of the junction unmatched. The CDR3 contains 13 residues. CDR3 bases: TGCGCCAGCAGCTCCGGACAGGAGTATGGCTACACCTTC. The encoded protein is CASSSGQEYGYTF.

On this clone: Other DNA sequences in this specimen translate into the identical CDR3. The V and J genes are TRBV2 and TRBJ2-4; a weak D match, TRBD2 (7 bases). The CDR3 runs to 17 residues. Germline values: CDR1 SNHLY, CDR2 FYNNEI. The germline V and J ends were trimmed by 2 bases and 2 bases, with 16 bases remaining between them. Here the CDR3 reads CASSEFGGGLTKNIQYF. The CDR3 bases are TGTGCCAGCAGTGAATTTGGGGGGGGGCTGACCAAAAACATTCAGTACTTC.

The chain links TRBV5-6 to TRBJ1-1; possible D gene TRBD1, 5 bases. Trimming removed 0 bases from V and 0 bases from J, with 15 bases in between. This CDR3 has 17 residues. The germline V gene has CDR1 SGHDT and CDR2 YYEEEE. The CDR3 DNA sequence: TGTGCCAGCAGCTTGGCCAGTCAGCGGGGGTTGAACACTGAAGCTTTCTTT. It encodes CASSLASQRGLNTEAFF.

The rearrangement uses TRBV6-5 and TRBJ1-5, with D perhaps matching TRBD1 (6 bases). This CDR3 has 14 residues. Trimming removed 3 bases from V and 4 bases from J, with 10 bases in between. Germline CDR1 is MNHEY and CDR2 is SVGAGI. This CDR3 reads CASSYRGGNQPQHF. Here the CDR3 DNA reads TGTGCCAGCAGTTATAGAGGGGGAAATCAGCCCCAGCATTTT.

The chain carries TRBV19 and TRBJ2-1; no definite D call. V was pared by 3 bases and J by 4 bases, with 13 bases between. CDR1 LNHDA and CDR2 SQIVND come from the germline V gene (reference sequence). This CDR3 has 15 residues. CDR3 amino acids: CASSIQTELYNEQFF. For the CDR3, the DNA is TGTGCCAGTAGTATTCAAACAGAATTATACAATGAGCAGTTCTTC.

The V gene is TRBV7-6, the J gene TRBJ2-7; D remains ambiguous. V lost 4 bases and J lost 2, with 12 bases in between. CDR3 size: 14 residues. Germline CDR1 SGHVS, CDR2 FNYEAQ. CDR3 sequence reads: CASSSSIRAYEQYF. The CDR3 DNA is TGTGCCAGCAGCTCCTCGATTAGGGCCTACGAGCAGTACTTC.